One and the same sample provided the 24 T cell receptor beta chains below, sequenced in a study of blood T cell repertoires in COVID-19. The table came from immunoSEQ multiplex PCR; TCRdb's copy has only in-frame clones and leaves some out. The data contain about 380,000 clones, about 88% of them singletons. Source material: PBMCs or T cells enriched from blood (not recorded which). The receptor source for this set is a woman younger than 30 who had recovered from COVID-19.

CDR3 residues: CASSLAEFSTDTQYF. The CDR3 nucleotides are TGCGCCAGCAGCTTGGCCGAGTTTAGCACAGATACGCAGTATTTT. The chain carries TRBV5-1 and TRBJ2-3; D unresolved. Trimming removed 0 bases from V and 0 bases from J, with 8 bases in between. The CDR3 is 15 amino acids. Germline CDR1 SGHRS, CDR2 YFSETQ.

The CDR3 DNA reads TGTGCCAGCAGGGAAATCGGGGTTAGCTCCTACAATGAGCAGTTCTTC. Amino acids: CASREIGVSSYNEQFF. The chain joins TRBV25-1 to TRBJ2-1, with D maybe TRBD2 (5 bases). CDR1 and CDR2 from the germline V gene are MGHDK and SYGVNS. Trimming removed 6 bases from V and 0 bases from J, with 15 bases in between. There are 16 residues in the CDR3.

V gene TRBV4-3 combines with J gene TRBJ2-7; TRBD1 might be the D (6 bases). Per the germline V gene, CDR1 is LGHNA and CDR2 is YSLEER. Trimming left V 0 bases short and J 5 bases short, with 11 bases between. This CDR3 spans 14 amino acids. The CDR3, as DNA: TGCGCCAGCAGCCAAGAGGCCAGGGGAGACGAGCAGTACTTC. It specifies CASSQEARGDEQYF.

The V gene is TRBV9, the J gene TRBJ2-5; D is undetermined. The CDR3 loop spans 15 amino acids. Trimming stripped 0 bases from V and 5 bases from J, with 14 bases between. The germline V gene encodes CDR1 SGDLS and CDR2 YYNGEE. The CDR3 protein is CASSVGGGSRETQYF. The DNA for the CDR3 is TGTGCCAGCAGCGTAGGTGGCGGTTCGAGGGAGACCCAGTACTTC.

In regard to this clone: Other DNA sequences in this sample translate to the same CDR3. The chain has TRBV28 and TRBJ1-2; D ambiguous. Per germline, CDR1 MDHEN and CDR2 SYDVKM. V was trimmed by 1 base and J by 4 bases, leaving 4 bases between them. The CDR3 totals 12 residues. The CDR3 sequence is CASSLSSYGYTF. Here the CDR3 DNA reads TGTGCCAGCAGTTTATCATCCTATGGCTACACCTTC.

The gene calls are TRBV5-6 and TRBJ1-2; D might be TRBD1 (5 bases). Germline values: CDR1 SGHDT, CDR2 YYEEEE. This CDR3 has 13 amino acids. Between the trimmed V and J ends, which lost 0 bases and 7 bases, there was a span of 10 bases. DNA for the CDR3: TGTGCCAGCAGCTTGGGGCAGGGCTCTGGCTACACCTTC. Translation gives CASSLGQGSGYTF.

The V call is TRBV10-2, the J call TRBJ2-4, with TRBD1 matching over 8 bases. CDR3 length: 16 residues. V gave up 3 bases and J gave up 3 bases; unmatched junction bases: 7. From germline, CDR1 is WSHSY and CDR2 SAAADI. CDR3 DNA: TGCGCCAGCAGTGATGCCCGGACAGGGTTCAAAAACATTCAGTACTTC. Protein sequence: CASSDARTGFKNIQYF.

The chain has TRBV6-5 and TRBJ1-2, with D unresolved. The CDR3 is made up of 13 amino acids. Trimming left V 11 bases short and J 3 bases short, with 16 bases between. CDR1 is MNHEY, CDR2 SVGAGI, per germline. CDR3 DNA sequence: TGTGCCTCACGGCATGGTGGAGACTATGGCTACACCTTC. Encoded protein: CASRHGGDYGYTF.

The rearrangement joins TRBV2 to TRBJ1-1; D gene ambiguous. The CDR3 has 12 amino acids. Trimming cost V 4 bases and J 10 bases, with 13 bases left between them. Germline CDR1 reads SNHLY; CDR2 reads FYNNEI. This CDR3 reads CASSGGPELAFF. CDR3 nucleotide sequence: TGTGCCAGCAGTGGAGGGCCAGAGCTAGCTTTCTTT.

V is TRBV30 and J is TRBJ1-5; 10 bases are a match to TRBD1. Germline loops: CDR1 GTSNPN, CDR2 SVGIG (reference sequence). This CDR3 region has 14 residues. V dropped 2 bases and J dropped 5; count of bases not matched to a gene: 3. CDR3 amino acids: CAWSPGQGYQPQHF. The CDR3 DNA is TGTGCCTGGAGTCCGGGACAGGGGTATCAGCCCCAGCATTTT.

The rearrangement uses TRBV6-5 and TRBJ1-2; 7 bases match TRBD1. Germline assignment: CDR1 MNHEY and CDR2 SVGAGI. This CDR3 has 14 amino acids. V lost 2 bases and J lost 5; bases outside the gene matches: 5. This chain's CDR3 is CASSYRDSVYGYTF. The CDR3 bases are TGTGCCAGCAGTTACAGGGACAGTGTGTATGGCTACACCTTC.

The rearrangement uses TRBV2 and TRBJ2-1; the match to TRBD2 covers 9 bases. CDR1 SNHLY and CDR2 FYNNEI come from the germline V gene. The length of the CDR3 is 17 residues. V trimming: 7 bases; J trimming: 4 bases; junction bases outside the gene matches: 14. The CDR3 DNA sequence: TGTGCCAGCACCTCTTCACGGGGAGCGGGGGGATACAATGAGCAGTTCTTC. Translation gives CASTSSRGAGGYNEQFF. Full variable domain (outside the CDR3, taken from reference TRBV2 and TRBJ2-1): EPEVTQTPSHQVTQMGQEVILRCVPISNHLYFYWYRQILGQKVEFLVSFYNNEISEKSEIFDDQFSVERPDGSNFTLKIRSTKLEDSAMYFCASTSSRGAGGYNEQFFGPGTRLTVL.

This chain connects TRBV4-3 to TRBJ1-5; possibly TRBD1 for D (6 bases). The germline V gene encodes CDR1 LGHNA and CDR2 YSLEER. This CDR3 has 16 amino acids. Trimming removed 0 bases from V and 3 bases from J, with 12 bases in between. CDR3 nucleotides: TGCGCCAGCAGCCAAGAGACGGGACACCTCAATCAGCCCCAGCATTTT. It yields the protein CASSQETGHLNQPQHF.

The table lists this clone with a count of one. The V call is TRBV7-2, the J call TRBJ1-2, with TRBD1 matching over 9 bases. V gave up 1 base and J gave up 8 bases; unmatched junction bases: 11. The CDR3 totals 16 residues. Germline V gene data show CDR1 as SGHTA and CDR2 as FQGNSA. The CDR3 loop reads CASSLGGQGNRLGYTF. DNA of the CDR3: TGTGCCAGCAGCTTAGGGGGACAGGGAAACCGCCTCGGCTACACCTTC.

V is TRBV14 and J is TRBJ1-5; no clear D. CDR1 and CDR2 from the germline V gene are SGHDN and FVKESK. Trimming removed 4 bases at V and 0 bases at J, with 4 bases between. The CDR3 runs 13 residues. The CDR3 DNA sequence: TGTGCCAGCAGCCCAAATAGCAATCAGCCCCAGCATTTT. Residues: CASSPNSNQPQHF.

This clone has only one observation. V is TRBV2 and J is TRBJ1-2, with D tentatively TRBD1 (6 bases). The CDR3 is 15 residues long. Germline-derived CDR1 and CDR2 are SNHLY and FYNNEI. V lost 1 base to trimming and J lost 8 bases, with 17 bases between them. CDR3 sequence: CASSEVELGARGYTF. The CDR3 nucleotides are TGTGCCAGCAGTGAAGTTGAACTGGGGGCTCGGGGCTACACCTTC.

The rearrangement links TRBV9 to TRBJ1-6; D possibly corresponds to TRBD1 (5 bases). Germline assignment: CDR1 SGDLS and CDR2 YYNGEE. Deletions cut 2 bases from V and 5 bases from J, with 14 bases between. The CDR3 is made up of 16 amino acids. CDR3 in amino acids: CASSVRSDSHNSPLHF. CDR3 nucleotide sequence: TGTGCCAGCAGCGTGCGGAGTGACAGTCATAATTCACCCCTCCACTTT.

The table lists this clone with a count of one. The chain employs TRBV7-2 and TRBJ2-2; D perhaps matches TRBD2 (7 bases). Per germline, CDR1 SGHTA and CDR2 FQGNSA. This CDR3 region has 14 residues. V was cut by 4 bases and J by 6 bases, with 12 bases left in between. The chain's CDR3 is CASSSRGGAGELFF. For the CDR3, the DNA is TGTGCCAGCAGCTCCAGGGGAGGGGCCGGGGAGCTGTTTTTT.

This chain joins TRBV5-6 and TRBJ2-2; the match to TRBD2 covers 7 bases. There are 15 residues in the CDR3. The V segment lost 4 bases and the J segment 5 bases; nucleotides outside the gene matches: 8. CDR1 SGHDT and CDR2 YYEEEE come from the germline V gene. In DNA, the CDR3 is TGTGCCAGCAGCCCCGGGACTACTAGTACCGGGGAGCTGTTTTTT. It translates to CASSPGTTSTGELFF. The complete variable domain, with remaining parts taken from reference TRBV5-6 and TRBJ2-2, reads DAGVTQSPTHLIKTRGQQVTLRCSPKSGHDTVSWYQQALGQGPQFIFQYYEEEERQRGNFPDRFSGHQFPNYSSELNVNALLLGDSALYLCASSPGTTSTGELFFGEGSRLTVL.

The chain is built from TRBV25-1 and TRBJ2-5; TRBD1 agrees at 7 bases. The CDR3 has 16 amino acids. The V segment lost 0 bases and the J segment 4 bases; nucleotides outside the gene matches: 8. Germline CDR1 and CDR2: MGHDK and SYGVNS. As DNA, the CDR3 is TGTGCCAGCAGTGAATACGACAGGGCTCATGGAGAGACCCAGTACTTC. Amino acids: CASSEYDRAHGETQYF.

The chain employs TRBV7-2 and TRBJ2-2, with D tentatively TRBD2 (6 bases). Deletions cut 4 bases from V and 6 bases from J, with 18 bases between. The CDR3 sequence is 16 residues long. Germline-derived CDR1 and CDR2 are SGHTA and FQGNSA. The CDR3, as DNA: TGTGCCAGCAGCTCGATTAGCGGTGTAGGAGCCGGGGAGCTGTTTTTT. Translation gives CASSSISGVGAGELFF.

J is TRBJ1-1 and V is TRBV11-2; 7 positions agree with TRBD1. V shed 1 base, J shed 4 bases, and the junction held 12 bases outside the gene matches. Germline values: CDR1 SGHAT, CDR2 FQNNGV. This CDR3 is 17 amino acids long. CDR3 protein: CASSLGGGRGIGTEAFF. The CDR3 DNA reads TGTGCCAGCAGCTTAGGAGGGGGCAGGGGGATTGGCACTGAAGCTTTCTTT.

The chain has TRBV4-2 and TRBJ1-1; 7 bases match TRBD1. Germline V gene data show CDR1 as LGHNA and CDR2 as YNFKEQ. This CDR3 has 17 residues. V was pared by 1 base and J by 0 bases, with 8 bases of the junction left unmatched. The CDR3 region is CASSQGPQGQMNTEAFF. The DNA for the CDR3 is TGTGCCAGCAGCCAAGGGCCGCAGGGACAGATGAACACTGAAGCTTTCTTT.

V is TRBV2 and J is TRBJ1-1; D not certain. CDR3 length: 11 residues. Deletions cut 2 bases from V and 6 bases from J, with 4 bases between. From germline, CDR1 is SNHLY and CDR2 FYNNEI. The CDR3 region is CASSESAEAFF. The DNA of the CDR3 is TGTGCCAGCAGTGAATCGGCTGAAGCTTTCTTT.